The rows below give T cell receptor beta chains drawn from one sample of a study of somatic mutations in cytotoxic T cells in rheumatoid arthritis. Clones were read by immunoSEQ multiplex PCR, and TCRdb kept only the in-frame ones, dropping some. The table records some 7,000 clones, 74% of them present only once. What was sequenced was CD8+ T cells sorted from blood. Receptors originate from an adult with rheumatoid arthritis. Each CDR3 is given with its conserved first and last residue. D genes are given only for firm matches. Clone size is shown for a subset of rows, as once, few, many or a class of expanded clone.

TGTGCCAGCAGTGAATCCGGGGGGGGTGAGAGCAATCAGCCCCAGCATTTT CASSESGGGESNQPQHF TRBV25-1 - TRBJ1-5 -
TGTGCCATCAGCGCGGGGGGCTTTGAGGTTAGGGAGACCCAGTACTTC CAISAGGFEVRETQYF TRBV10-3 TRBD2 TRBJ2-5 once
TGCGCCAGCAGCTCCCCCCGGGACAGAGCCCTCTCTGGGGCCAACGTCCTGACTTTC CASSSPRDRALSGANVLTF TRBV5-1 TRBD1 TRBJ2-6 -
TGTGCCAGCAGTGAGGGGACTAGCGTATTGAAAGAGACCCAGTACTTC CASSEGTSVLKETQYF TRBV6-1 TRBD2 TRBJ2-5 -
TGTGCCAGCAGCTTGGGGACAGGGACCTACGAGCAGTACTTC CASSLGTGTYEQYF TRBV5-6 TRBD1 TRBJ2-7 few
TGTGCCAGCAGCTTAGCGGACAGTAACAATGAGCAGTTCTTC CASSLADSNNEQFF TRBV7-9 - TRBJ2-1 once
TGTGCCAGCAGCGTAGGGGAGGAGGATGGCTACACCTTC CASSVGEEDGYTF TRBV9 - TRBJ1-2 -
TGTGCCAGCGGACTGTTCAGCTCCTACGAGCAGTACTTC CASGLFSSYEQYF TRBV27 - TRBJ2-7 once
TGTGCCAGCAGCTTACCAACAAGCGGGGGCAATGAGCAGTTCTTC CASSLPTSGGNEQFF TRBV11-2 TRBD2 TRBJ2-1 -
TGTGCCAGCAGCTTCAGTAGCGGTGGGAACTATGGCTACACCTTC CASSFSSGGNYGYTF TRBV7-9 - TRBJ1-2 -
TGTGCCAGCAGCCCCGGGACAGGGGTGTACAATGAGCAGTTCTTC CASSPGTGVYNEQFF TRBV6-5 TRBD1 TRBJ2-1 -
TGCGCCAGCAGCCTCCTAGCGGATGAGCAGTTCTTC CASSLLADEQFF TRBV4-1 TRBD2 TRBJ2-1 medium-sized
TGTGCCAGCAGCCCCCCAGACAGGGTGAACACTGAAGCTTTCTTT CASSPPDRVNTEAFF TRBV16 TRBD1 TRBJ1-1 -
TGCGCCAGCAGCCTCCAGGGAGGTGGAAAACTGTTTTTT CASSLQGGGKLFF TRBV5-1 - TRBJ1-4 large
TGTGCCAGCAGAACGAGCTTCAATGAGCAGTTCTTC CASRTSFNEQFF TRBV6-5 - TRBJ2-1 -
TGTGCCAGCAGCGCCGGGCCCGGCTACGAGCAGTACTTC CASSAGPGYEQYF TRBV9 - TRBJ2-7 few
TGTGCCAGCAGACACCTTAGGGGCGCCGGTGAAAAACTGTTTTTT CASRHLRGAGEKLFF TRBV6-5 - TRBJ1-4 -
TGTGCCAGCAGCCAAGAGAAACCGGACAGTAAAGCTTTCTTT CASSQEKPDSKAFF TRBV4-2 - TRBJ1-1 -
TGTGCCAGCAGTTTATCCCTCGACGGGAACACTGAAGCTTTCTTT CASSLSLDGNTEAFF TRBV28 - TRBJ1-1 -
TGTGCCAGCAGCTTAAGGCCTAGCGGGAGATACGAGCAGTACTTC CASSLRPSGRYEQYF TRBV7-6 TRBD2 TRBJ2-7 few
TGCGCCAGCAGCGTCCTTTCGGGACCCTCTGGAAACACCATATATTTT CASSVLSGPSGNTIYF TRBV5-1 - TRBJ1-3 -
TGTGCCAGCAGCTTGTTTCAGGTCCAAATTGTGGAGACCCAGTACTTC CASSLFQVQIVETQYF TRBV5-4 - TRBJ2-5 -